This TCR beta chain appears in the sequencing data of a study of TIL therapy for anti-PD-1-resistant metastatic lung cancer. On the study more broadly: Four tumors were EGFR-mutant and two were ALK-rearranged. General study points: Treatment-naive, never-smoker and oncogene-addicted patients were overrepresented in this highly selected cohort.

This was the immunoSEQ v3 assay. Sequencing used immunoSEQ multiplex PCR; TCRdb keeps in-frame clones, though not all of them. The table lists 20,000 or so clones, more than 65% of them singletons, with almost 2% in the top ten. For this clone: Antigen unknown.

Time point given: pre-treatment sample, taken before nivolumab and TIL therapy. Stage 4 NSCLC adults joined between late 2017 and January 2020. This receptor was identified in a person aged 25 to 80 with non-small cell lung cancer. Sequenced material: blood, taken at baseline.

The CDR3 loop reads CASSAQGISGYTF. Here the CDR3 DNA reads TGTGCCAGCAGCGCACAGGGTATAAGTGGCTACACCTTC. The chain joins TRBV12-3 or TRBV12-4 to TRBJ1-2, with D maybe TRBD1 (6 bases). The CDR3 contains 13 residues. The V end lost 6 bases, the J end lost 7 bases, and 15 bases lay between the germline ends.